Shown below are 20 T cell receptor beta chains from a single sample sequenced in a study of response to subunit inactivated influenza vaccine. TCRdb itself ran the RT-PCR reads through MiXCR, one entry per CDR3 protein. The sample yields 450,000 to 600,000 distinct CDR3 sequences, about 7.6% seen once. Material: PBMCs from blood, obtained approximately 25 months after vaccination. Every receptor here comes from a man aged 45 to 70 who received an inactivated influenza vaccine.

V is TRBV19 and J is TRBJ1-5; D ambiguous. The germline gives CDR1 LNHDA, CDR2 SQIVND (reference sequence). The CDR3 is made up of 12 amino acids. Deletions cut 6 bases from V and 7 bases from J, with 10 bases between. In nucleotides, the CDR3 is TGTGCCAGTAGGGTATTGGGGCAGCCCCAGCATTTT. Translating gives CASRVLGQPQHF.

This clonotype was detected a few times. The rearrangement joins TRBV7-2 to TRBJ2-3, with 7 bases that match TRBD2. This CDR3 spans 16 amino acids. After removal of 1 base from V and 4 bases from J, the junction contained 8 bases not matched to a gene. Per germline, CDR1 SGHTA and CDR2 FQGNSA. The CDR3 reads CASSLVGGGPPDTQYF. The CDR3, as DNA: TGTGCCAGCAGCTTAGTGGGGGGAGGGCCCCCAGATACGCAGTATTTT. The full variable domain, rest sourced from reference TRBV7-2 and TRBJ2-3, is GAGVSQSPSNKVTEKGKDVELRCDPISGHTALYWYRQSLGQGLEFLIYFQGNSAPDKSGLPSDRFSAERTGGSVSTLTIQRTQQEDSAVYLCASSLVGGGPPDTQYFGPGTRLTVL.

This chain connects TRBV12-3 or TRBV12-4 to TRBJ2-7; D is unresolved. CDR3 length equals 14 residues. V was clipped by 6 bases and J by 0 bases, with 12 bases between them. The CDR3 here is CASSGRRSSYEQYF. The CDR3 coding sequence is TGTGCCAGCAGCGGACGGCGGAGCTCCTACGAGCAGTACTTC.

This clonotype was seen only a few times. The CDR3 here is CASTQDRTGGEQYF. For the CDR3, the DNA is TGTGCCAGCACCCAGGACAGGACCGGGGGAGAGCAGTACTTC. The J gene is TRBJ2-7, the V gene TRBV28; D may be TRBD1 (7 bases). Trimming left V 7 bases short and J 7 bases short, with 20 bases between. The germline CDR1 and CDR2 sequences are MDHEN and SYDVKM. The CDR3 runs to 14 residues.

The chain uses TRBV5-1 and TRBJ1-5; 9 positions agree with TRBD1. Germline lookup yields CDR1 SGHRS and CDR2 YFSETQ. V shed 0 bases and J 6 bases; nucleotides not matched to a gene: 4. This CDR3 has 15 amino acids. In nucleotides, the CDR3 is TGCGCCAGCAGCTTGGGGACAGGGGTTCGTCAGCCCCAGCATTTT. Protein product: CASSLGTGVRQPQHF.

This clonotype was detected a few times. An end of the junction does not agree with germline; a read error may underlie this. The chain has TRBV12-3 or TRBV12-4 and TRBJ2-7; D unresolved. This CDR3 comprises 13 residues. CDR3 coding DNA: TGTGCCAGCAGCTTTCGGGCCTTGTACGGGCAGTACTTC. This encodes CASSFRALYGQYF.

The chain carries TRBV27 and TRBJ2-7; 9 bases align to TRBD1. With V trimmed by 2 bases and J by 3 bases, 5 bases remained unmatched. CDR3 length: 15 amino acids. Germline loops: CDR1 MNHEY, CDR2 SMNVEV (reference sequence). Here the CDR3 reads CASSLAGQGGYEQYF. The CDR3 DNA sequence: TGTGCCAGCAGTTTAGCGGGACAGGGAGGCTACGAGCAGTACTTC.

This clonotype was found many times. This chain uses TRBV4-2 with TRBJ2-7, with 7 bases lining up with TRBD2. J was trimmed by 0 bases and V by 4 bases; bases with no gene match: 9. The germline V gene encodes CDR1 LGHNA and CDR2 YNFKEQ. This CDR3 has 16 amino acids. This chain's CDR3 is CASSRSAGGSSYEQYF. The CDR3 bases are TGTGCCAGCAGCCGATCCGCCGGGGGGAGCTCCTACGAGCAGTACTTC.

This clonotype was recorded many times. The chain recombines TRBV4-3 with TRBJ2-7, with TRBD2 matching over 12 bases. The CDR3 consists of 15 residues. V lost 5 bases to trimming and J lost 2 bases; unmatched junction nucleotides: 4. Germline V gives CDR1 LGHNA, CDR2 YSLEER. For the CDR3, the DNA is TGCGCCAGCAGCAAAGGACTAGCGGGAACCTACGAGCAGTACTTC. Amino acids: CASSKGLAGTYEQYF.

The chain carries TRBV7-6 and TRBJ1-3; 11 positions match TRBD1. With 4 bases clipped from V and 0 bases from J, the junction kept 11 bases outside the gene matches. Germline CDR1 reads SGHVS; CDR2 reads FNYEAQ. The CDR3 has 19 amino acids. The CDR3 loop reads CASSSVPGQGGYSGNTIYF. The CDR3, as DNA: TGTGCCAGCAGCTCGGTCCCGGGACAGGGGGGATACTCTGGAAACACCATATATTTT.

The table lists this clonotype with many counts. This rearrangement joins TRBV20-1 to TRBJ2-1; TRBD2 agrees at 8 bases. CDR1 and CDR2 from the germline V gene are DFQATT and SNEGSKA (reference sequence). The CDR3 spans 13 residues. Germline trimming cut 0 bases from V and 12 bases from J; bases unmatched to any gene: 7. The CDR3: CSARDGSGGRQFF. The CDR3 DNA reads as TGCAGTGCTAGAGATGGGAGCGGGGGTAGGCAGTTCTTC.

Ten or more counts support this clonotype. This chain joins TRBV6-5 and TRBJ2-2; D is uncertain. The V end lost 0 bases, the J end lost 6 bases, and 8 bases lay between the germline ends. The V gene's germline CDR1 is MNHEY and CDR2 SVGAGI. The CDR3 is made up of 14 amino acids. The CDR3 protein is CASSYSVFAGELFF. CDR3 coding DNA: TGTGCCAGCAGTTACTCCGTTTTCGCCGGGGAGCTGTTTTTT.

In this sample, this clonotype turned up a few times. The chain uses TRBV6-5 and TRBJ2-3; 9 nucleotides line up with TRBD2. Trimming removed 4 bases from V and 1 base from J; junction bases left unmatched: 3. The CDR3 is 15 residues long. Germline values: CDR1 MNHEY, CDR2 SVGAGI. The CDR3 sequence is CASSSSGTRTDTQYF. For the CDR3, the DNA is TGTGCCAGCAGTTCTAGCGGGACTCGCACAGATACGCAGTATTTT.

There are a few counts of this clonotype. The chain carries TRBV10-3 and TRBJ2-7; TRBD2 matches 7 bases. The J segment lost 3 bases and the V segment lost 3 bases, leaving 5 bases of the junction unmatched. Germline lookup yields CDR1 ENHRY and CDR2 SYGVKD. The CDR3 spans 14 residues. Written as DNA, the CDR3 is TGTGCCATCAGTGACGGGACTACTAACTACGAGCAGTACTTC. Translation: CAISDGTTNYEQYF.

In this sample, this clonotype turned up a few times. The chain employs TRBV9 and TRBJ1-6; D gene uncertain. Germline CDR1 SGDLS, CDR2 YYNGEE. This CDR3 has 12 residues. The V end lost 4 bases, the J end lost 7 bases, and 6 bases lay between the germline ends. The CDR3 bases are TGTGCCAGCAGCAGTGGAAATTCACCCCTCCACTTT. It yields the protein CASSSGNSPLHF.

This clonotype was seen more than once but under ten times. The chain links TRBV12-3 or TRBV12-4 to TRBJ1-1, with 7 positions matching TRBD1. V gave up 3 bases and J gave up 11 bases; unmatched junction bases: 6. The CDR3 has 12 amino acids. The CDR3, as DNA: TGTGCCAGCAGTTTTTGGGGACAGCGGGCTTTCTTT. Translation gives CASSFWGQRAFF.

This clonotype turned up a few times. The chain employs TRBV27 and TRBJ1-6; D perhaps matches TRBD1 (6 bases). V was trimmed by 5 bases and J by 2 bases, leaving 13 bases between them. CDR3 length: 16 residues. Germline V gives CDR1 MNHEY, CDR2 SMNVEV (reference sequence). The CDR3 loop reads CASSTTRDTYNSPLHF. The CDR3 coding sequence is TGTGCCAGCAGTACTACTCGGGACACCTATAATTCACCCCTCCACTTT.

This chain joins TRBV7-9 and TRBJ2-1, with a tentative D call TRBD2 (5 bases). Trimming pared 1 base from V and 9 bases from J, leaving 16 bases between. This CDR3 contains 15 residues. The germline V gene encodes CDR1 SEHNR and CDR2 FQNEAQ (reference sequence). CDR3 amino acids: CASSLGLGSGGEQFF. CDR3 bases: TGTGCCAGCAGCTTAGGGCTGGGGAGTGGAGGTGAGCAGTTCTTC.

This clonotype was counted between two and nine times. The chain links TRBV29-1 to TRBJ2-3; D possibly corresponds to TRBD1 (5 bases). The CDR3 totals 13 residues. Germline V gene sequence: CDR1 SQVTM, CDR2 ANQGSEA. Trimming stripped 3 bases from V and 6 bases from J, with 13 bases between. The DNA for the CDR3 is TGCAGCGTTGAGGACATAGGTTTTGATACGCAGTATTTT. Translation gives CSVEDIGFDTQYF.

The chain couples TRBV4-2 to TRBJ1-2; D not resolved. Trimming removed 4 bases from V and 5 bases from J, with 14 bases in between. Germline-derived CDR1 and CDR2 are LGHNA and YNFKEQ. This CDR3 has 14 amino acids. The CDR3 protein is CASSPTRVGYGYTF. CDR3 DNA: TGTGCCAGCAGCCCGACAAGGGTGGGGTATGGCTACACCTTC.